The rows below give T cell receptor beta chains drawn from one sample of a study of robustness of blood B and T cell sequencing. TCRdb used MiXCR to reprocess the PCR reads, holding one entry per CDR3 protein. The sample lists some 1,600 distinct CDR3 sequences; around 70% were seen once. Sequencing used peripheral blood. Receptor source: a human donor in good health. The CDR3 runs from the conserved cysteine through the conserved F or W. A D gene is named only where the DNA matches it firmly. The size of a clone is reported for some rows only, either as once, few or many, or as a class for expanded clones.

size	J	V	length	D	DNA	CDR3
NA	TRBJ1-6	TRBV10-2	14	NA	TGCGCCAGCAGTGAGGGCAGCCCAAATTCACCCCTCCACTTT	CASSEGSPNSPLHF
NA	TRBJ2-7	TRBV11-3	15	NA	TGTGCCAGCAGCGTCAGGGCTAGCAGCTCCTACGAGCAGTACTTC	CASSVRASSSYEQYF
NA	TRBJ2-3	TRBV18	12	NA	TGTGCCAGCTCACCCTTAGGGGATACGCAGTATTTT	CASSPLGDTQYF
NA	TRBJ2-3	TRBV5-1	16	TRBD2	TGCGCCAGCAGCTTGGGGCTAGCGGGGGCCACAGATACGCAGTATTTT	CASSLGLAGATDTQYF
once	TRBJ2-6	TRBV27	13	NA	TGTGCCAGCAGCCGCTCTGGGGCCAACGTCCTGACTTTC	CASSRSGANVLTF
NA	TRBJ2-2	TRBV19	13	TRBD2	TGTGCCACTGCGGGGGGTAACACCGGGGAGCTGTTTTTT	CATAGGNTGELFF
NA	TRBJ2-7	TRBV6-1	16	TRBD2	TGTGCCAGCAGACCCTGGACTAGCGGGGGGTACTACGAGCAGTACTTC	CASRPWTSGGYYEQYF
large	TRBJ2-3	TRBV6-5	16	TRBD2	TGTGCCAGCAGCCTCCCCGGGGGGACTAGCACAGATACGCAGTATTTT	CASSLPGGTSTDTQYF
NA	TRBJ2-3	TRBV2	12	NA	TGTGCCAGCAGTTTGCGTGAGGATACGCAGTATTTT	CASSLREDTQYF
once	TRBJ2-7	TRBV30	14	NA	TGTGCCTGGAAGGGGGGAGGCCTTTCCTACGAGCAGTACTTC	CAWKGGGLSYEQYF
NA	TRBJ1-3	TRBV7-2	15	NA	TGTGCCAGCAGACCCGGGGGGATAAACGGAAACACCATATATTTT	CASRPGGINGNTIYF
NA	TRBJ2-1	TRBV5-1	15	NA	TGCGCCAGCAGCCTGGAAGGGGGCTCCTACAATGAGCAGTTCTTC	CASSLEGGSYNEQFF
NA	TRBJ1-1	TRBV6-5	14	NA	TGTGCCAGCAGTTACACCACACTGAGCACTGAAGCTTTCTTT	CASSYTTLSTEAFF
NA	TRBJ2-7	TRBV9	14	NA	TGTGCCAGCAGCGTAAGCCCTGCAACCTACGAGCAGTACTTC	CASSVSPATYEQYF
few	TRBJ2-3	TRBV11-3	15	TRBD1	TGTGCCAGCAGTACCGGGACAGGGTCCACAGATACGCAGTATTTT	CASSTGTGSTDTQYF
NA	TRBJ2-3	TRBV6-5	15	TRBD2	TGTGCCAGCAGGTCGGGACTAGCGGTCACAGATACGCAGTATTTT	CASRSGLAVTDTQYF
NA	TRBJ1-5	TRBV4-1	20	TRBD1	TGCGCCAGCAACCAAGGCCTAGCGGGACAGGGGCTTTATAGCAATCAGCCCCAGCATTTT	CASNQGLAGQGLYSNQPQHF
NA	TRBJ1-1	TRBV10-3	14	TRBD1	TGTGCCACCGGACAGGGGGCCTGGAACACTGAAGCTTTCTTT	CATGQGAWNTEAFF
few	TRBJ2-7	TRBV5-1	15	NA	TGCGCCAGCAGCTTCCGAGACTCCTACTCCTACGAGCAGTACTTC	CASSFRDSYSYEQYF
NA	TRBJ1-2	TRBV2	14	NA	TGTGCCAGCAGTGAAGCGATCGGGGCGGGTGGCTACACCTTC	CASSEAIGAGGYTF
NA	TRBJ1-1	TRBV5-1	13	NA	TGCGCCAGCAGGGTGGGGGTGAACACTGAAGCTTTCTTT	CASRVGVNTEAFF
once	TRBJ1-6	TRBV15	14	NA	TGTGCCACCAGCAGTTGGGACGGAAATTCACCCCTCCACTTT	CATSSWDGNSPLHF
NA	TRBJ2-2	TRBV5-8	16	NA	TGTGCCAGCAGCTTGGGGAAAGGGGATTTCACCGGGGAGCTGTTTTTT	CASSLGKGDFTGELFF
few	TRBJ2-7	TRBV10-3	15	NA	TGTGCCATCAGTGAGTCGTATGGCATTCCCTACGAGCAGTACTTC	CAISESYGIPYEQYF
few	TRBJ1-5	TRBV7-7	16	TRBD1	TGTGCCAGCCCAGCTTACTGGGACAGGAGCAATCAGCCCCAGCATTTT	CASPAYWDRSNQPQHF
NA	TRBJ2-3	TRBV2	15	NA	TGTGCCAGCAGTGAAGACAGGCCCCGGGCAGATACGCAGTATTTT	CASSEDRPRADTQYF
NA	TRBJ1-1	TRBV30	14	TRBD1	TGTGCCTGGAGTCCCGGGACAGGGGAAACTGAAGCTTTCTTT	CAWSPGTGETEAFF
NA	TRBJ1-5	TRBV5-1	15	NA	TGCGCCAGCAGCTTGGGACAGGCGGCCAATCAGCCCCAGCATTTT	CASSLGQAANQPQHF
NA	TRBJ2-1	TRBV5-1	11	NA	TGCGCCAGCAGCTTAGAAAATGAGCAGTTCTTC	CASSLENEQFF
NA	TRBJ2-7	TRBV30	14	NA	TGTGCCTGGAGTGTGGGGCACGTCGCCTACGAGCAGTACTTC	CAWSVGHVAYEQYF
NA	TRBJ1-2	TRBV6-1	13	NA	TGTGCCAGCAGTCCAACGACAGACTATGGCTACACCTTC	CASSPTTDYGYTF
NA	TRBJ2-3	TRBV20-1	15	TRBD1	TGCAGTGCTCCATCTTACACAGGGGATCCAGATACGCAGTATTTT	CSAPSYTGDPDTQYF
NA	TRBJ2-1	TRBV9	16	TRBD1	TGTGCCAGCAGCTTATTGACCGGGACAGGGCACAATGAGCAGTTCTTC	CASSLLTGTGHNEQFF
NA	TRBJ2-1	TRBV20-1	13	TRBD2	TGCAGTGCTTCTAGCGGGGAGATCAATGAGCAGTTCTTC	CSASSGEINEQFF
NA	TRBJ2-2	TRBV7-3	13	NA	TGTGCCAGCAGCTTAGGCAGTACCGGGGAGCTGTTTTTT	CASSLGSTGELFF
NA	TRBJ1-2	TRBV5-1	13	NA	TGCGCCAGCAGACTTCAGGACAACTATGGCTACACCTTC	CASRLQDNYGYTF
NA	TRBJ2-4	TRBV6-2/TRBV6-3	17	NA	TGTGCCAGCAGTCGCGGACCCATTGGTCGGGGCAAAAACATTCAGTACTTC	CASSRGPIGRGKNIQYF
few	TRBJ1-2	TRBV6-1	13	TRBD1	TGTGCCAGCGGAACAACAGGGGGTTATGGCTACACCTTC	CASGTTGGYGYTF
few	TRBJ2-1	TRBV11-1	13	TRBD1	TGTGCCAGCAGAAAGGACAGGGATGGGTTCCAGTTCTTC	CASRKDRDGFQFF
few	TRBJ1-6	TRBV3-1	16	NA	TGTGCCAGCAGCCCCGAGATGACACCCTATAATTCACCCCTCCACTTT	CASSPEMTPYNSPLHF
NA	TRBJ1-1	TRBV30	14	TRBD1	TGTGCCTGGAGGGGGACAGGGTGGAGTACTGAAGCTTTCTTT	CAWRGTGWSTEAFF
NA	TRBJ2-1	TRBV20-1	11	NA	TGCAGTGCTAGTTTTCGCAATGAGCAGTTCTTC	CSASFRNEQFF
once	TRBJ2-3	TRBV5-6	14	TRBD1	TGTGCCAGCAGCTGGGACAGGGGCACAGATACGCAGTATTTT	CASSWDRGTDTQYF
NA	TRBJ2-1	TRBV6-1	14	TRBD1	TGTGCCAGCGGCCGGGACAGGGGGCCGAGTGAGCAGTTCTTC	CASGRDRGPSEQFF
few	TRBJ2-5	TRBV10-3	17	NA	TGTGCCATCAGTGAGTCTTCGGTGGGGTCCTACCAAGAGACCCAGTACTTC	CAISESSVGSYQETQYF
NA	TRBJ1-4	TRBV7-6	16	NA	TGTGCCAGCAGCTTAGGTGGGATAGGAGCGAATGAAAAACTGTTTTTT	CASSLGGIGANEKLFF
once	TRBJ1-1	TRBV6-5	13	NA	TGTGCCAGCAGTTACTCGGACAGAACTGAAGCTTTCTTT	CASSYSDRTEAFF
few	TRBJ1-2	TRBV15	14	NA	TGTGCCACCAGCAGGAGGTTGAACACATATGGCTACACCTTC	CATSRRLNTYGYTF
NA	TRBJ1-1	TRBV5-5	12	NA	TGTGCCAGCAGCGTGGGGAACACTGAAGCTTTCTTT	CASSVGNTEAFF